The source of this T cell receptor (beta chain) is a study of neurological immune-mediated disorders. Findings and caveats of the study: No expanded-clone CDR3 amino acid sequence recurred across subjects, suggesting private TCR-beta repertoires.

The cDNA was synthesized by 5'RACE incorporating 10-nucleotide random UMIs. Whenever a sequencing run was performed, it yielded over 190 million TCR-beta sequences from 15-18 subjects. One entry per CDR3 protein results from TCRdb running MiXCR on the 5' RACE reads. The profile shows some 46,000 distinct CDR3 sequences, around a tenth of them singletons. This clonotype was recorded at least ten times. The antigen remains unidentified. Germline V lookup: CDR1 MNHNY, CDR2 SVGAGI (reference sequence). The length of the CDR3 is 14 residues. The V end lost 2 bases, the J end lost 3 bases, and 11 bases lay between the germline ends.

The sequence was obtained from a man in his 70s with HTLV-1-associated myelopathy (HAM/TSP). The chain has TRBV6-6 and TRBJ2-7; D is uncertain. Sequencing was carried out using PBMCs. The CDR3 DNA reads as TGTGCCAGCAGTTACGGGCAGCCCCGCTACGAGCAGTACTTC. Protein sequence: CASSYGQPRYEQYF.